The present T cell receptor (beta chain) was sequenced within a study of CD8 T cells in Susac syndrome. The sample holds one count of this clonotype. RNA totalling about 0.45 to 1 ug underwent reverse transcription with random hexamers. One entry per CDR3 protein, called by TCRdb with MiXCR from the immunoSEQ multiplex PCR reads. The top ten hold 0.093% of the sample, which has 110,000 or so distinct CDR3 sequences, just under 95% seen once. CDR1 and CDR2 from the germline V gene are SSHAT and FNYEAQ (reference sequence). The ends lost 3 bases at V and 1 base at J; junction bases unmatched: 12. CDR3 length: 19 amino acids.

The source material was CD4+ T cells from PBMCs. This sequence was found in a human donor with multiple sclerosis. The genes are TRBV7-7 and TRBJ2-3; 11 bases are shared with TRBD2. The CDR3: CASSFLAGGLSIGTDTQYF. As DNA, the CDR3 is TGTGCCAGCAGCTTCCTAGCGGGGGGTCTTAGTATTGGCACAGATACGCAGTATTTT. The full variable domain, in which reference TRBV7-7 and TRBJ2-3 provide the parts outside the CDR3, is GAGVSQSPRYKVTKRGQDVTLRCDPISSHATLYWYQQALGQGPEFLTYFNYEAQPDKSGLPSDRFSAERPEGSISTLTIQRTEQRDSAMYRCASSFLAGGLSIGTDTQYFGPGTRLTVL.